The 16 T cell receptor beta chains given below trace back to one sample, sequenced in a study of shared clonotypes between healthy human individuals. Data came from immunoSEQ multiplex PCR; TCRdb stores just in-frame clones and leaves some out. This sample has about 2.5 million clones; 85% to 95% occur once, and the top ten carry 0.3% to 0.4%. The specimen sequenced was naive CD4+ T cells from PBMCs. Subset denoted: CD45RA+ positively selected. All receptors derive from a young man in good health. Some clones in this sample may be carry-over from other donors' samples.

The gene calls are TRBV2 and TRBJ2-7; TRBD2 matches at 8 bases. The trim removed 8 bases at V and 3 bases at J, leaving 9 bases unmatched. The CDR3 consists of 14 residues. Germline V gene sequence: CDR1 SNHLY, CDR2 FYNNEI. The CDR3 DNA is TGTGCCAGCGGAACTCCGGGAGGGAACTACGAGCAGTACTTC. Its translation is CASGTPGGNYEQYF.

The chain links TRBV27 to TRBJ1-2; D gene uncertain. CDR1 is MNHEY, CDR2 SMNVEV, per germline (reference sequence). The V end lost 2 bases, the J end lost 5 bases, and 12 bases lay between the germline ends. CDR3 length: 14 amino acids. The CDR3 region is CASSLGRSGYGYTF. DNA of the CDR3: TGTGCCAGCAGTTTAGGCCGCTCTGGATATGGCTACACCTTC.

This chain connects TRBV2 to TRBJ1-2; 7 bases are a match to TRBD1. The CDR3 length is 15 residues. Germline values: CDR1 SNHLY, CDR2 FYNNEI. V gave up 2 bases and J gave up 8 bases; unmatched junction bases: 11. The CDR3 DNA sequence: TGTGCCAGCAGTGAATCCCCGGGACAGTTGGAAGGCTACACCTTC. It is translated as CASSESPGQLEGYTF.

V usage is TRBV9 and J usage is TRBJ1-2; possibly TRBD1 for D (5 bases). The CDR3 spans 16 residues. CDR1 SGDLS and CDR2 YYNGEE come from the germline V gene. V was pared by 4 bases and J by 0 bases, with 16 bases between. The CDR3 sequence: CASSKGEGRTNYGYTF. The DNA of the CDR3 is TGTGCCAGCAGCAAAGGCGAGGGGCGAACTAACTATGGCTACACCTTC.

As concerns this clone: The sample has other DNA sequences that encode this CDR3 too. The CDR3, as DNA: TGTGCCAGCAGTCGGACCCGGGGGTCCTACGAGCAGTACTTC. It encodes CASSRTRGSYEQYF. This rearrangement joins TRBV6-5 to TRBJ2-7; a weak D match, TRBD2 (6 bases). V gave up 5 bases and J gave up 1 base, with 12 bases separating them. The CDR3 covers 14 residues. Germline values: CDR1 MNHEY, CDR2 SVGAGI.

CDR3 nucleotides: TGTGCCAGCAGTTTGTCGGGGGGTCCCCATGGCTACACCTTC. Its protein is CASSLSGGPHGYTF. The chain couples TRBV28 to TRBJ1-2; weak D call: TRBD1 (5 bases). The CDR3 has 14 amino acids. The germline V gene has CDR1 MDHEN and CDR2 SYDVKM. Trimming cost V 3 bases and J 6 bases, with 14 bases left between them.

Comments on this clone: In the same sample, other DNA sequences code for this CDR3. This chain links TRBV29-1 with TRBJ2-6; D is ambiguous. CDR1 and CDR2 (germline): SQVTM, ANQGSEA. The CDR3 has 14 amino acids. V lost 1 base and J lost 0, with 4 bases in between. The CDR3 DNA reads TGCAGCGTTGAAGTCCGCTCTGGGGCCAACGTCCTGACTTTC. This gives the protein CSVEVRSGANVLTF.

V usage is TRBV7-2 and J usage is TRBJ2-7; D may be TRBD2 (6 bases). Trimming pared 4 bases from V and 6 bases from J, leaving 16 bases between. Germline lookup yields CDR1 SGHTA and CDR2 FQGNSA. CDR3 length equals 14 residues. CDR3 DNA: TGTGCCAGCAGCTCCGCTCGGGAGTTCGGCGAGCAGTACTTC. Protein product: CASSSAREFGEQYF. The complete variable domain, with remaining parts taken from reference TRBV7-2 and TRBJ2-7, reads GAGVSQSPSNKVTEKGKDVELRCDPISGHTALYWYRQSLGQGLEFLIYFQGNSAPDKSGLPSDRFSAERTGGSVSTLTIQRTQQEDSAVYLCASSSAREFGEQYFGPGTRLTVT.

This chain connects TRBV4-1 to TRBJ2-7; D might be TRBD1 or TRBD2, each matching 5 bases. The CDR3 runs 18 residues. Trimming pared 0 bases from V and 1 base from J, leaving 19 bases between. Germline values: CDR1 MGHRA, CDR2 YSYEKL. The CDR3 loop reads CASSQDNGTGALSYEQYF. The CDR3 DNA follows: TGCGCCAGCAGCCAAGATAATGGGACCGGCGCTCTTTCCTACGAGCAGTACTTC.

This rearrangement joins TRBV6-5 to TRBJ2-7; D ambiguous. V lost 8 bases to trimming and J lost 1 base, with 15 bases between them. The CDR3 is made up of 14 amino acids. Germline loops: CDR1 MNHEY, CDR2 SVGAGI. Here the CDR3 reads CASRLKGYSYEQYF. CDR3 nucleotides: TGTGCCAGCCGCCTAAAGGGCTATTCCTACGAGCAGTACTTC.

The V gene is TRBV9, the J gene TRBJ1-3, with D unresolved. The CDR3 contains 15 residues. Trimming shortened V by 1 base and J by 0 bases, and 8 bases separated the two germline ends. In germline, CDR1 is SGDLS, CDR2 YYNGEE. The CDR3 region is CASSVIGGSGNTIYF. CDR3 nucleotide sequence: TGTGCCAGCAGCGTAATTGGCGGCTCTGGAAACACCATATATTTT.

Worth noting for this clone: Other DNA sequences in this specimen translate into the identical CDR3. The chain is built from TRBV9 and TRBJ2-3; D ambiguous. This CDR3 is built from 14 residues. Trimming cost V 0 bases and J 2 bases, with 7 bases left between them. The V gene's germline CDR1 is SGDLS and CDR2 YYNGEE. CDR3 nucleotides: TGTGCCAGCAGCGTAGCGCCCATCACAGATACGCAGTATTTT. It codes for CASSVAPITDTQYF.

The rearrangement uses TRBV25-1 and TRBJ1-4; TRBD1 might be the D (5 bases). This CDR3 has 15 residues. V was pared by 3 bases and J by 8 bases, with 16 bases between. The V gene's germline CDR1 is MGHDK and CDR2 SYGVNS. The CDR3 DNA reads TGTGCCAGCAGTGATGTTTTGGGGGGATTAGAAAAACTGTTTTTT. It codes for CASSDVLGGLEKLFF.

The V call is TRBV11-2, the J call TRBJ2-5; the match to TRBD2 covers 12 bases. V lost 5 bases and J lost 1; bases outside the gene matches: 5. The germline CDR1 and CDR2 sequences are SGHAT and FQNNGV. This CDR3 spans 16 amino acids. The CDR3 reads CASSRGLAGIQETQYF. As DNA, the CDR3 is TGTGCCAGCAGCCGGGGACTAGCGGGTATCCAAGAGACCCAGTACTTC. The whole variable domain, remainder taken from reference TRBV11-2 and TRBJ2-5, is EAGVAQSPRYKIIEKRQSVAFWCNPISGHATLYWYQQILGQGPKLLIQFQNNGVVDDSQLPKDRFSAERLKGVDSTLKIQPAKLEDSAVYLCASSRGLAGIQETQYFGPGTRLLVL.

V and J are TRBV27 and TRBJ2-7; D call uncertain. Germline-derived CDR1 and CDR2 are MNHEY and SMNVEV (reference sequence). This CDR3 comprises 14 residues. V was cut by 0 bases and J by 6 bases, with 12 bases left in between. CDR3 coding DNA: TGTGCCAGCAGTTTATCGCCCTTATCGCTCGAGCAGTACTTC. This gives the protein CASSLSPLSLEQYF.

The CDR3 protein is CASRGANEQYF. In nucleotides, the CDR3 is TGTGCCAGCAGAGGAGCCAACGAGCAGTACTTC. The J gene is TRBJ2-7, the V gene TRBV28; D is unclear. Germline loops: CDR1 MDHEN, CDR2 SYDVKM. This CDR3 has 11 residues. V was pared by 6 bases and J by 5 bases, with 8 bases between.